The rows below give T cell receptor beta chains drawn from one sample of a study of T cell changes during pregnancy in multiple sclerosis. TCRdb's table, derived via immunoSEQ multiplex PCR, lists solely in-frame clones and lacks some. Among about 40,000 clones listed, roughly 92% were seen once. Sequencing was performed on CD4+ T cells from peripheral blood mononuclear cells, taken before pregnancy. Receptors were obtained from a female donor with multiple sclerosis, enrolled in a pregnancy study. Each CDR3 is given with its conserved first and last residue. The order of the fields is clone size, D gene, J gene, V gene, CDR3 protein, CDR3 DNA. D genes are given only for firm matches. Rows give clone size only sometimes, using once, few, many, or a class for an expanded clone.

abundance: once
d_gene: TRBD2
j_gene: TRBJ2-7
v_gene: TRBV5-1
CDR3aa: CASSAGLAGTDEQYF
CDR3nt: TGCGCCAGCAGCGCGGGACTAGCGGGAACGGACGAGCAGTACTTC

abundance: once
d_gene: TRBD1
j_gene: TRBJ2-1
v_gene: TRBV7-8
CDR3aa: CASSLRDSDYNEQFF
CDR3nt: TGTGCCAGCAGCCTCCGGGACAGCGACTACAATGAGCAGTTCTTC

abundance: -
d_gene: -
j_gene: TRBJ2-7
v_gene: TRBV28
CDR3aa: CASSLQGRSYEQYF
CDR3nt: TGTGCCAGCAGTTTACAGGGGCGCTCCTACGAGCAGTACTTC

abundance: -
d_gene: -
j_gene: TRBJ2-5
v_gene: TRBV7-7
CDR3aa: CASSLGGQGKTQYF
CDR3nt: TGTGCTAGCAGCTTAGGGGGGCAGGGGAAGACCCAGTACTTC

abundance: -
d_gene: -
j_gene: TRBJ2-3
v_gene: TRBV5-1
CDR3aa: CASSLPRGEADTQYF
CDR3nt: TGCGCCAGCAGCCTACCCCGGGGAGAGGCAGATACGCAGTATTTT

abundance: -
d_gene: TRBD2
j_gene: TRBJ2-5
v_gene: TRBV5-4
CDR3aa: CASSIPRASGRGETQYF
CDR3nt: TGTGCCAGCAGCATTCCCCGGGCTAGCGGGAGAGGAGAGACCCAGTACTTC

abundance: -
d_gene: -
j_gene: TRBJ2-7
v_gene: TRBV5-4
CDR3aa: CASSLDNRRSSYEQYF
CDR3nt: TGTGCCAGCAGCTTGGATAACCGAAGGAGCTCCTACGAGCAGTACTTC

abundance: -
d_gene: TRBD2
j_gene: TRBJ2-5
v_gene: TRBV4-2
CDR3aa: CASSRLAGGQETQYF
CDR3nt: TGTGCCAGCAGTCGACTAGCGGGAGGGCAAGAGACCCAGTACTTC

abundance: once
d_gene: TRBD2
j_gene: TRBJ2-1
v_gene: TRBV19
CDR3aa: CASRPWGGSGGGSYNEQFF
CDR3nt: TGTGCCAGTAGGCCTTGGGGTGGTAGCGGGGGCGGCTCCTACAATGAGCAGTTCTTC

abundance: -
d_gene: -
j_gene: TRBJ2-7
v_gene: TRBV27
CDR3aa: CASGALGGGYEQYF
CDR3nt: TGTGCCAGCGGGGCGTTGGGAGGGGGCTACGAGCAGTACTTC